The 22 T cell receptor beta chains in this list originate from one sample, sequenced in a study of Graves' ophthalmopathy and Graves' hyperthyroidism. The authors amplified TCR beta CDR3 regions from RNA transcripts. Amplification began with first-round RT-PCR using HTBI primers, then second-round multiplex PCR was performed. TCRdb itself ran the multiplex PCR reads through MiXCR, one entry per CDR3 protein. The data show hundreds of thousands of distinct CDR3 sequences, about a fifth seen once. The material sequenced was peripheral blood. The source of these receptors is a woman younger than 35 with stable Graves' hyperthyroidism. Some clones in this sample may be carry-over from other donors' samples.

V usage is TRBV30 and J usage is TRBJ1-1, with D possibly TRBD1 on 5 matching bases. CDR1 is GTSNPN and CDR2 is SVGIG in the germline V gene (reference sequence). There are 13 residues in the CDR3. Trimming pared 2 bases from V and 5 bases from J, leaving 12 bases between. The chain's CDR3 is CAWSPGGVTEAFF. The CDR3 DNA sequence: TGTGCCTGGAGTCCGGGGGGGGTAACTGAAGCTTTCTTT.

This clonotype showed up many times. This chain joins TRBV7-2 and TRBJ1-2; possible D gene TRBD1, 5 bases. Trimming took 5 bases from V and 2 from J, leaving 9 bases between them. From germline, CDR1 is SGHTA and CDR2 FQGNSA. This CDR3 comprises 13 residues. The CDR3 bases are TGTGCCAGCAGCGTCCGGGACAACTATGGCTACACCTTC. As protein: CASSVRDNYGYTF.

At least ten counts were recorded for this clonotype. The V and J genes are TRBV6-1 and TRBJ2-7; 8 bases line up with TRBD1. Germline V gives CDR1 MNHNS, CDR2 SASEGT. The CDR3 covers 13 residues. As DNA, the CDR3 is TGTGGATCGGTAGGGACAGGTTCCTACGAGCAGTACTTC. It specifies CGSVGTGSYEQYF.

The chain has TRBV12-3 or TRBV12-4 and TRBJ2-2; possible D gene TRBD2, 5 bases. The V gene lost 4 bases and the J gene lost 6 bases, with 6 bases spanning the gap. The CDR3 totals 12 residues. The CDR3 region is CASSWESGELFF. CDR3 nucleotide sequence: TGTGCCAGCAGTTGGGAGTCCGGGGAGCTGTTTTTT.

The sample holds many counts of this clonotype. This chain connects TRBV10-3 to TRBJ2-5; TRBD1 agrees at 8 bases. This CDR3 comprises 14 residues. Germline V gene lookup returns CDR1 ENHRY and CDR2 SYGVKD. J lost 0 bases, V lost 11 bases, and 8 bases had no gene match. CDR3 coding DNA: TGTGCCGTAGCTCCGGACAGGGACCAAGAGACCCAGTACTTC. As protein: CAVAPDRDQETQYF.

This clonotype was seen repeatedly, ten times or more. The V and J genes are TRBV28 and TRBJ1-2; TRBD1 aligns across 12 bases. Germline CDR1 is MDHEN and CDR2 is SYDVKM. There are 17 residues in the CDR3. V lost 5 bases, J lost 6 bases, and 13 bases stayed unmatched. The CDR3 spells CASSPLTSGTGGDGYTF. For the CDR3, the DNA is TGTGCCAGCAGTCCTCTCACTTCCGGGACAGGGGGCGATGGCTACACCTTC.

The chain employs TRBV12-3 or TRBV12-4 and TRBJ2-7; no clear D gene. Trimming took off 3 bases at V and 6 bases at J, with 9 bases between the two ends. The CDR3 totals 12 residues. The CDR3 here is CASSLGFFEQYF. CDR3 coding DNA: TGTGCCAGCAGTTTGGGATTTTTCGAGCAGTACTTC.

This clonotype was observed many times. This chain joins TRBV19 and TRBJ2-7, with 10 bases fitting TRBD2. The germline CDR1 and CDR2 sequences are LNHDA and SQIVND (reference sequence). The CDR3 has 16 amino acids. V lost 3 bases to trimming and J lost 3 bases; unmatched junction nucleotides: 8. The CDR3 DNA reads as TGTGCCAGTAGTATTTCGGCTAGCGGGGGTATCTACGAGCAGTACTTC. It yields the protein CASSISASGGIYEQYF.

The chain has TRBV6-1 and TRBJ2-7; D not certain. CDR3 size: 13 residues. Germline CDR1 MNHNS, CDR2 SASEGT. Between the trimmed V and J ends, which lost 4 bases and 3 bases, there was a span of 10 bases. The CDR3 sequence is CASSVSVLYEQYF. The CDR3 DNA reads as TGTGCCAGCAGTGTATCGGTCCTCTACGAGCAGTACTTC.

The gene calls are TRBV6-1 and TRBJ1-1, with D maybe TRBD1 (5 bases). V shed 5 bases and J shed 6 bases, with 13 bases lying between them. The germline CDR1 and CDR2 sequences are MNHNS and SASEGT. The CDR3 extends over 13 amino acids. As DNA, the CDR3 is TGTGCCAGCAGTCCGGGACCGTGGGCTGAAGCTTTCTTT. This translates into CASSPGPWAEAFF.

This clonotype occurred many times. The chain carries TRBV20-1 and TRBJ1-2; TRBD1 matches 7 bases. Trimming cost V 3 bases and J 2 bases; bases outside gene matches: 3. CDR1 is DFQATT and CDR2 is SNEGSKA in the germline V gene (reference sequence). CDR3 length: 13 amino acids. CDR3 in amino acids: CSASLGQNYGYTF. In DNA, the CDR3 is TGCAGTGCTAGCCTGGGACAGAACTATGGCTACACCTTC.

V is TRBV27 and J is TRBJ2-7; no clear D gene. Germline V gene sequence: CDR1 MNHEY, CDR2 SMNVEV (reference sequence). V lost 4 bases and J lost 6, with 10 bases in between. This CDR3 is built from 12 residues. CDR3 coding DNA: TGTGCCAGCAGTTCAGCTCTCCCCGAGCAGTACTTC. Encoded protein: CASSSALPEQYF.

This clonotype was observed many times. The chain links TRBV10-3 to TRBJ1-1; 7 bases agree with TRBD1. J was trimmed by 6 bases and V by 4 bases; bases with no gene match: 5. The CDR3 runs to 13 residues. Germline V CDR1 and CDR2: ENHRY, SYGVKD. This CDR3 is CAISGTGTAEAFF. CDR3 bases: TGTGCCATCAGTGGGACAGGAACGGCTGAAGCTTTCTTT.

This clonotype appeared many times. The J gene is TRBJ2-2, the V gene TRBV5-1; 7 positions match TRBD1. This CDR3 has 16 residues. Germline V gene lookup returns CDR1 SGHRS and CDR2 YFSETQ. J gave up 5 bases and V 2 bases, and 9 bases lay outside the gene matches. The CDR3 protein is CASSLGDRAPTGELFF. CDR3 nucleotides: TGCGCCAGCAGCTTAGGGGACAGAGCTCCAACCGGGGAGCTGTTTTTT.

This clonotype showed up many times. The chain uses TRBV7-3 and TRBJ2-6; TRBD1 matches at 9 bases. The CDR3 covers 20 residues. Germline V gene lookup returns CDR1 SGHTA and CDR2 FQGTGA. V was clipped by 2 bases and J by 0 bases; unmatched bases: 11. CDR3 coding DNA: TGTGCCAGCAGCTTACCGGATCCGACAGGGGGGGTCTCTGGGGCCAACGTCCTGACTTTC. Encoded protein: CASSLPDPTGGVSGANVLTF.

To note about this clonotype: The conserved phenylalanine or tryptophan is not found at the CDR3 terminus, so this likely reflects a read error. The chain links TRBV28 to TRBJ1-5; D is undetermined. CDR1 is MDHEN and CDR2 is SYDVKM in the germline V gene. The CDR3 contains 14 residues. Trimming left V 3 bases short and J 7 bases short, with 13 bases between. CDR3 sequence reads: CASSFWGADQPQHL. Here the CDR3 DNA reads TGTGCCAGCAGTTTTTGGGGAGCTGACCAGCCCCAGCATCTT.

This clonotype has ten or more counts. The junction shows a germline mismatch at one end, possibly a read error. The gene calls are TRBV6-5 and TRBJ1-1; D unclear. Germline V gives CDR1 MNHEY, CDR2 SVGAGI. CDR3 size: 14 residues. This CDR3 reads CASSDSRHPTEAFF. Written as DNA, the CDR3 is TGTGCCAGCAGTGACTCCAGGCACCCCACTGAAGCTTTCTTT.

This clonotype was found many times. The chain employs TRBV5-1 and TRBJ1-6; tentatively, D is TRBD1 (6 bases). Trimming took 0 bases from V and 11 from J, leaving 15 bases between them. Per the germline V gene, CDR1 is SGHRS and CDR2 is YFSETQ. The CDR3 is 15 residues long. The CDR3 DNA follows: TGCGCCAGCAGCTTGGACAGGGTGGAGATCCCACCCCTCCACTTT. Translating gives CASSLDRVEIPPLHF.

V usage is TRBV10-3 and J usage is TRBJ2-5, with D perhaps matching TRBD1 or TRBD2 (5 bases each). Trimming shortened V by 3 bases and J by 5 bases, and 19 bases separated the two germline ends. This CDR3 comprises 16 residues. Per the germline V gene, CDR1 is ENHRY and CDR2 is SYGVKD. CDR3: CAISDTEGSFWETQYF. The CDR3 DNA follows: TGTGCCATCAGTGATACAGAGGGGAGTTTTTGGGAGACCCAGTACTTC.

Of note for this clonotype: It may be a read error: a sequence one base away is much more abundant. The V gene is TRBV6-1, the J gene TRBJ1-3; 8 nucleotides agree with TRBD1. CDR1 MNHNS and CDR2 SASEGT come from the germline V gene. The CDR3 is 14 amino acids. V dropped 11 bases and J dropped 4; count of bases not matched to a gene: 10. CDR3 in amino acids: CACTPQGGGNTIYF. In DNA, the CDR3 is TGTGCCTGCACCCCACAGGGGGGGGGAAACACCATATATTTT.

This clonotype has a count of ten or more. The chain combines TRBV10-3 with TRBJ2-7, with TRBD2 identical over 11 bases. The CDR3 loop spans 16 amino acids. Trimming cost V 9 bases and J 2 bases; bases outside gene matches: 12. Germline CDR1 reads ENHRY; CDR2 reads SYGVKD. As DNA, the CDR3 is TGTGCCATAGCCAGTACTAGCGGGGGACTCCCCTACGAGCAGTACTTC. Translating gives CAIASTSGGLPYEQYF.

The CDR3 DNA sequence: TGTGCCAGCAGCCAAGGAGGCGGTGGTTCAGAGACCCAGTACTTC. Its protein is CASSQGGGGSETQYF. This chain links TRBV3-1 with TRBJ2-5; D not certain. V dropped 1 base and J dropped 4 bases, with 13 bases sitting between them. Germline CDR1 and CDR2: LGHDT and YNNKEL (reference sequence). The CDR3 contains 15 residues.